The 2 T cell receptor beta chains given below trace back to one sample, sequenced in a study of PD-1 blockade in classical Hodgkin lymphoma. The time point: newly diagnosed, previously untreated cHL patient sample. Magnetic depletion of unwanted cells isolated CD4+ T cells from thawed PBMCs. Libraries were prepared by immunoSEQ multiplex PCR; TCRdb keeps only in-frame clonotypes and omits some of them. The table records around 32,000 clones, 88% of them present only once. The sequenced sample consisted of CD4+ T cells from blood. All receptors come from a human donor with classical Hodgkin lymphoma.

V gene TRBV6-6 combines with J gene TRBJ1-2; 7 positions match TRBD1. With 5 bases clipped from V and 4 bases from J, the junction kept 4 bases outside the gene matches. CDR3 size: 13 residues. The germline V gene encodes CDR1 MNHNY and CDR2 SVGAGI (reference sequence). CDR3 in DNA: TGTGCCAGCAGTAACAGGGGAGGCTATGGCTACACCTTC. Its protein is CASSNRGGYGYTF.

This clone was detected only once. V gene TRBV7-8 combines with J gene TRBJ2-7; 7 bases map to TRBD2. The length of the CDR3 is 12 residues. V was pared by 7 bases and J by 6 bases, with 6 bases of the junction left unmatched. CDR1 is SGHVS and CDR2 is FQNEAQ in the germline V gene. The CDR3, as DNA: TGTGCCAGCACCCAGATAGCGGGCGAGCAGTACTTC. Its translation is CASTQIAGEQYF.